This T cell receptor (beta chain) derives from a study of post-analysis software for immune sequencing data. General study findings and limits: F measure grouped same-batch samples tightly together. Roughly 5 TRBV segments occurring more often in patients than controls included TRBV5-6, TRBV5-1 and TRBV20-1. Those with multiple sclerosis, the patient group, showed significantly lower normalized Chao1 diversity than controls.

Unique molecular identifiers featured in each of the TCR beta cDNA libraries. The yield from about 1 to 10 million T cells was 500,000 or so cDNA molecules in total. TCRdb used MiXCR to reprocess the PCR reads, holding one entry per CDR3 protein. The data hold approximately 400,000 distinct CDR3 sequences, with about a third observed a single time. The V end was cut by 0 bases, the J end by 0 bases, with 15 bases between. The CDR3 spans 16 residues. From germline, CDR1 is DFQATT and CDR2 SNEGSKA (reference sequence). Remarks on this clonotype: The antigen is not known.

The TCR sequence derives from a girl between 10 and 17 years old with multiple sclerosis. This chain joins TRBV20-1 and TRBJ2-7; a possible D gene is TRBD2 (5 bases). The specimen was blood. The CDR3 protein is CSARDFEGSPSYEQYF. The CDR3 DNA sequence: TGCAGTGCTAGAGATTTTGAGGGTTCTCCCTCCTACGAGCAGTACTTC.